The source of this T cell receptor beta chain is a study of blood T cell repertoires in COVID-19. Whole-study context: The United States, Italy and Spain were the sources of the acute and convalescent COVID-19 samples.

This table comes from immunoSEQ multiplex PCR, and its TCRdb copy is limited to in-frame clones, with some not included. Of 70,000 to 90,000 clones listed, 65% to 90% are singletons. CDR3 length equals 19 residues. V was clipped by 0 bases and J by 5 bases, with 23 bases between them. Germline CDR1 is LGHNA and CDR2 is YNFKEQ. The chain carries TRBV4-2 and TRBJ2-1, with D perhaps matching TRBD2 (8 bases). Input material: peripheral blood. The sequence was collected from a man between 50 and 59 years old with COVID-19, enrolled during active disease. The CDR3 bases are TGTGCCAGCAGCCAAGATTCTCCCCTGTCGGGAGGGGGCGACAATGAGCAGTTCTTC. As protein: CASSQDSPLSGGGDNEQFF.